This T cell receptor beta chain was recovered during a study of identifying expanded T cells in peripheral blood. This CDR3 comprises 13 residues. Germline trimming cut 6 bases from V and 8 bases from J; bases unmatched to any gene: 5. Germline V gene lookup returns CDR1 LNHDA and CDR2 SQIVND (reference sequence). The method was immunoSEQ multiplex PCR; TCRdb's version includes in-frame clones alone and lacks a portion of them. The data contain 51,000 or so clones, approximately 86% of them seen just once; the ten biggest clones take up roughly 15%. This TCR was sampled from a person aged 18-70 years in good health. The source material was blood. The chain links TRBV19 to TRBJ1-4; 8 positions match TRBD1. This CDR3 reads CASSQGAEEKLFF. DNA for the CDR3: TGTGCCAGTAGCCAGGGGGCCGAGGAAAAACTGTTTTTT.